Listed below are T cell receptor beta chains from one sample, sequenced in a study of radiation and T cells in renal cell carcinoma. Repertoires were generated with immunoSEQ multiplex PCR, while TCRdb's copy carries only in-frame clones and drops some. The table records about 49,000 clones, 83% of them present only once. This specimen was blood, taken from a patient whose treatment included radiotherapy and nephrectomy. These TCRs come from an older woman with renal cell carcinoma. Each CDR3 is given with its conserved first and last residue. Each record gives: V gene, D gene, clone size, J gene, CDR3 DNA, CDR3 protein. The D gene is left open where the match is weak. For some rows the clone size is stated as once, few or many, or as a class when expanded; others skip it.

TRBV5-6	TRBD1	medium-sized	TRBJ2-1	TGTGCCAGCAGCTTGGGGGACAGGGCCTACAATGAGCAGTTCTTC	CASSLGDRAYNEQFF
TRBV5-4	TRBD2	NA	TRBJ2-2	TGTGCCAGCAGTCCGGGAGGTAGGAACACCGGGGAGCTGTTTTTT	CASSPGGRNTGELFF
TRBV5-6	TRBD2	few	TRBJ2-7	TGTGCCAGCAGTCTCCGTAGCGGGACTGGCGAGCAGTACTTC	CASSLRSGTGEQYF
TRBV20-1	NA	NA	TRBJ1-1	TGCAGTGCTCCCCAGGGTACTGAAGCTTTCTTT	CSAPQGTEAFF
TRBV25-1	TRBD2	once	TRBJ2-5	TGTGCCAGCAGTGAAGTGGGCGGGGGGCGAGAGACCCAGTACTTC	CASSEVGGGRETQYF
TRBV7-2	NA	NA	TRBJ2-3	TGTGCCAGCAGCTTAGAGTCAATCCCCACAGATACGCAGTATTTT	CASSLESIPTDTQYF
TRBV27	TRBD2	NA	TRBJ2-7	TGTGCCAGCAGTTTCGGGGGGACGGGGGAGCAGTACTTC	CASSFGGTGEQYF
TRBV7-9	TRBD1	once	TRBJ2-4	TGTGCCAGCAGCTTAGCATACAAAAGACAGGGTGGTGGAAACATTCAGTACTTC	CASSLAYKRQGGGNIQYF
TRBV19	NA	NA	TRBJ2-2	TGTGCCAGTAGTATCGGGGTCGGGAGCGGGGAGCTGTTTTTT	CASSIGVGSGELFF
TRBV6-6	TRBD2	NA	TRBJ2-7	TGTGCCAGCAGCCCACACGGGGGAGGGGCCTACGAGCAGTACTTC	CASSPHGGGAYEQYF
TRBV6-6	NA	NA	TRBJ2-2	TGTGCCAGCAGCCCTGGACAGAAAAACACCGGGGAGCTGTTTTTT	CASSPGQKNTGELFF
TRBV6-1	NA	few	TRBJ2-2	TGTGCCAGCACGCTTTTAGGGGAGCTGTTTTTT	CASTLLGELFF
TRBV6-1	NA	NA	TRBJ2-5	TGTGCCAGCAGTGAACCTCGCCAAGAGACCCAGTACTTC	CASSEPRQETQYF
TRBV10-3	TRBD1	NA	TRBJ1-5	TGTGCCATCAGTGAGATGGACAGGGGCTTGGGGCAGCCCCAGCATTTT	CAISEMDRGLGQPQHF
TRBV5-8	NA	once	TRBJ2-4	TGTGCCAGCAGCTCCGGAAGACTCCTAGCCAAAAACATTCAGTACTTC	CASSSGRLLAKNIQYF
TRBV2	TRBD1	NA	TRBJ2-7	TGTGCCAGCAGTTCGGACAGGGAAGAGCAGTACTTC	CASSSDREEQYF
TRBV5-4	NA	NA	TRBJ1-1	TGTGCCAGCAGCTTGGGGGCATCTCGGGGGACTGAAGCTTTCTTT	CASSLGASRGTEAFF
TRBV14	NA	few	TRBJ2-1	TGTGCCAGCAGCCTACCGGGACTGGGATACAATGAGCAGTTCTTC	CASSLPGLGYNEQFF
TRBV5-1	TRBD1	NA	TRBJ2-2	TGCGCCAGCAGCACCGGACAGGGGGCTTCCGGGGAGCTGTTTTTT	CASSTGQGASGELFF
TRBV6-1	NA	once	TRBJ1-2	TGTGCCAGCAGAGGAATACTGGACGTCTATGGCTACACCTTC	CASRGILDVYGYTF
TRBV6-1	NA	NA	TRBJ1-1	TGTGCCAGCAGCCACGGGGGTGACACTGAAGCTTTCTTT	CASSHGGDTEAFF
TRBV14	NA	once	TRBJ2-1	TGTGCCAGCAGCCAAATACAGAGATCCCCTCATGAGCAGTTCTTC	CASSQIQRSPHEQFF
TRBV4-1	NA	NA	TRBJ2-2	TGCGCCAGCAGCCAAGAGGACAGGAACACCGGGGAGCTGTTTTTT	CASSQEDRNTGELFF
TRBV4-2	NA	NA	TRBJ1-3	TGTGCCAGCAGCCAAGATATAAGGCAGGCTACTACTGGAAACACCATATATTTT	CASSQDIRQATTGNTIYF
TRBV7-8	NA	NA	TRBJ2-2	TGTGCCAGCAGCGCAACTAGGAACACCGGGGAGCTGTTTTTT	CASSATRNTGELFF
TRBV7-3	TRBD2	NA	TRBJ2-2	TGTGCCAGCAGCCATAATAGACTAGCGGGGGCAGGTGCTACCGGGGAGCTGTTTTTT	CASSHNRLAGAGATGELFF
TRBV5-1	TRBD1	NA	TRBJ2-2	TGCGCCAGCACTGGGGGACAGGGAACCGGGGAGCTGTTTTTT	CASTGGQGTGELFF
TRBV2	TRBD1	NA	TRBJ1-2	TGTGCCAGCACTCCTACGGGACAGGAGAGATATGGCTACACCTTC	CASTPTGQERYGYTF